Following are 25 T cell receptor beta chains from one sample sequenced in a study of T cell responses to AZD1222 COVID-19 vaccine. Using immunoSEQ multiplex PCR, the repertoire was profiled, and TCRdb retains in-frame clones only, with some absent. This sample has some 96,000 clones; 80% to 90% occur once, and the top ten carry about 16%. Sequenced here: peripheral blood, sampled on day 0 of AZD1222 vaccination. Receptor source: an adult in good health.

This chain uses TRBV5-6 with TRBJ1-2; D is perhaps TRBD1 (6 bases). The CDR3 consists of 14 residues. Per germline, CDR1 SGHDT and CDR2 YYEEEE. V was clipped by 1 base and J by 4 bases, with 11 bases between them. In nucleotides, the CDR3 is TGTGCCAGCAGCTTGAACAGGGTGAGCTATGGCTACACCTTC. It translates to CASSLNRVSYGYTF.

This chain joins TRBV20-1 and TRBJ2-1, with TRBD2 identical over 7 bases. Trimming cost V 3 bases and J 8 bases; bases outside gene matches: 10. The CDR3 has 14 amino acids. The V gene's germline CDR1 is DFQATT and CDR2 SNEGSKA (reference sequence). The DNA of the CDR3 is TGCAGTGCTAGTGCCGGCGGGAGCACGTATGAGCAGTTCTTC. It yields the protein CSASAGGSTYEQFF.

The chain carries TRBV19 and TRBJ2-1; 10 bases match TRBD2. Germline V gene lookup returns CDR1 LNHDA and CDR2 SQIVND (reference sequence). This CDR3 is built from 19 residues. Trimming took 5 bases from V and 1 from J; bases not matched to a gene: 14. This CDR3 reads CASSSRGLAGARSYNEQFF. In DNA form, the CDR3 reads TGTGCCAGTAGTTCTAGAGGGCTAGCGGGAGCCAGGTCCTACAATGAGCAGTTCTTC.

The chain couples TRBV19 to TRBJ2-3; the D gene is possibly TRBD1 (6 bases). The CDR3 is made up of 13 amino acids. The V end lost 7 bases, the J end lost 6 bases, and 14 bases lay between the germline ends. Germline loops: CDR1 LNHDA, CDR2 SQIVND (reference sequence). The CDR3 DNA is TGTGCCAGTACCACAGGGTTGGGGGATACGCAGTATTTT. Translation: CASTTGLGDTQYF.

CDR3 sequence: CASSLAAGQNYGYTF. The CDR3 nucleotides read TGTGCCAGCAGCTTGGCCGCAGGACAGAACTATGGCTACACCTTC. The chain carries TRBV5-5 and TRBJ1-2; the D gene is possibly TRBD1 (6 bases). V dropped 0 bases and J dropped 2 bases, with 11 bases sitting between them. In germline, CDR1 is SGHKS, CDR2 YYEKEE (reference sequence). CDR3 length: 15 amino acids.

This chain links TRBV15 with TRBJ2-7, with TRBD2 matching 9 bases. The CDR3 has 15 residues. J lost 0 bases, V lost 6 bases, and 6 bases had no gene match. The germline V gene has CDR1 LNHNV and CDR2 YYDKDF (reference sequence). The CDR3 DNA reads TGTGCCACCAGACCTCTAGCGGGGAACTCCTACGAGCAGTACTTC. Its translation: CATRPLAGNSYEQYF. Variable domain in full (rest from reference TRBV15 and TRBJ2-7): DAMVIQNPRYQVTQFGKPVTLSCSQTLNHNVMYWYQQKSSQAPKLLFHYYDKDFNNEADTPDNFQSRRPNTSFCFLDIRSPGLGDTAMYLCATRPLAGNSYEQYFGPGTRLTVT.

The chain joins TRBV7-2 to TRBJ2-1; 8 nucleotides match TRBD2. The CDR3 is 15 amino acids. V was clipped by 5 bases and J by 4 bases; unmatched bases: 7. CDR1 SGHTA and CDR2 FQGNSA come from the germline V gene. CDR3 coding DNA: TGTGCCAGCAGCGTGAGTACTAGCGGATACAATGAGCAGTTCTTC. Residues: CASSVSTSGYNEQFF.

This clone was seen more than once but under ten times. The J gene is TRBJ2-3, the V gene TRBV19, with no clear D. The V gene lost 2 bases and the J gene lost 6 bases, with 15 bases spanning the gap. The CDR3 totals 15 residues. Germline V gives CDR1 LNHDA, CDR2 SQIVND (reference sequence). The CDR3 region is CASSISSALTDTQYF. In nucleotides, the CDR3 is TGTGCCAGTAGTATATCCTCGGCCCTCACGGATACGCAGTATTTT.

A single count supports this clone. The gene calls are TRBV2 and TRBJ2-7; TRBD1 matches 8 bases. CDR3 size: 14 residues. V shed 4 bases and J 3 bases; nucleotides not matched to a gene: 5. Germline V CDR1 and CDR2: SNHLY, FYNNEI. CDR3 DNA: TGTGCCAGCAGTGCCGGGACAGGATACTACGAGCAGTACTTC. It translates to CASSAGTGYYEQYF.

The CDR3: CASSLGLDYNEQFF. CDR3 DNA: TGCGCCAGCAGCTTAGGACTGGATTACAATGAGCAGTTCTTC. The genes are TRBV5-1 and TRBJ2-1, with a weak D call TRBD2 (5 bases). Trimming shortened V by 2 bases and J by 4 bases, and 10 bases separated the two germline ends. Germline V gives CDR1 SGHRS, CDR2 YFSETQ. The CDR3 has 14 amino acids.

The genes are TRBV10-3 and TRBJ1-5; weak D call: TRBD1 (6 bases). Trimming took off 10 bases at V and 6 bases at J, with 22 bases between the two ends. The length of the CDR3 is 15 residues. Germline lookup yields CDR1 ENHRY and CDR2 SYGVKD. CDR3 coding DNA: TGTGCCACCTCGGGACATTCTCTAGAACGTCAGCCCCAGCATTTT. Its translation is CATSGHSLERQPQHF.

This clone appeared a few times. This chain joins TRBV10-1 and TRBJ1-1; D not resolved. Trimming removed 0 bases at V and 4 bases at J, with 6 bases between. Germline V gene lookup returns CDR1 WNHNN and CDR2 SYGVQD (reference sequence). The CDR3 extends over 13 amino acids. CDR3 coding DNA: TGCGCCAGCAGTGAGTCGGGTGGCACTGAAGCTTTCTTT. It encodes CASSESGGTEAFF.

J is TRBJ1-1 and V is TRBV11-1; D unclear. There are 13 residues in the CDR3. V was cut by 2 bases and J by 0 bases, with 4 bases left in between. Germline CDR1 is SGHAT and CDR2 is FQDESV (reference sequence). This CDR3 reads CASSLQVNTEAFF. Here the CDR3 DNA reads TGTGCCAGCAGCTTACAGGTGAACACTGAAGCTTTCTTT.

The gene calls are TRBV19 and TRBJ2-7; D is ambiguous. The germline V and J ends were trimmed by 3 bases and 3 bases, with 15 bases remaining between them. The CDR3 has 15 amino acids. The germline V gene has CDR1 LNHDA and CDR2 SQIVND (reference sequence). This chain's CDR3 is CASSMKLNPHYEQYF. The CDR3 nucleotides are TGTGCCAGTAGTATGAAGTTAAACCCGCACTACGAGCAGTACTTC.

This rearrangement joins TRBV7-2 to TRBJ1-3; D ambiguous. Trimming pared 5 bases from V and 0 bases from J, leaving 14 bases between. The CDR3 has 16 amino acids. Germline loops: CDR1 SGHTA, CDR2 FQGNSA. DNA of the CDR3: TGTGCCAGCAGCCCAGGTTCCTACCTCTCTGGAAACACCATATATTTT. Encoded protein: CASSPGSYLSGNTIYF.

The chain carries TRBV19 and TRBJ1-2, with D possibly TRBD1 on 5 matching bases. In germline, CDR1 is LNHDA, CDR2 SQIVND (reference sequence). Between the trimmed V and J ends, which lost 7 bases and 2 bases, there was a span of 20 bases. The CDR3 covers 16 residues. CDR3: CASTTLGGSRNYGYTF. The CDR3 nucleotides are TGTGCCAGTACCACCCTTGGGGGGTCGAGGAACTATGGCTACACCTTC.

CDR3 in amino acids: CASSLEAPTRGEQYF. The CDR3 region has the DNA TGTGCCAGCAGCTTAGAGGCCCCAACCAGAGGCGAGCAGTACTTC. This chain uses TRBV7-9 with TRBJ2-7, with D uncertain. The V gene's germline CDR1 is SEHNR and CDR2 FQNEAQ (reference sequence). Trimming cost V 1 base and J 6 bases, with 16 bases left between them. This CDR3 is built from 15 residues.

The CDR3 reads CASSMVRQENTEAFF. CDR3 DNA sequence: TGTGCCAGTAGTATGGTCCGACAGGAGAACACTGAAGCTTTCTTT. The J gene is TRBJ1-1, the V gene TRBV19; possible D gene TRBD1, 6 bases. V lost 3 bases, J lost 1 base, and 12 bases lay in between. The CDR3 length is 15 residues. Germline V CDR1 and CDR2: LNHDA, SQIVND (reference sequence).

CDR3 residues: CASSRAGLAVYEQYF. The CDR3 nucleotides are TGTGCCAGCAGCCGGGCGGGGCTAGCGGTCTACGAGCAGTACTTC. The rearrangement uses TRBV11-3 and TRBJ2-7; the match to TRBD2 covers 7 bases. The CDR3 spans 15 residues. The germline CDR1 and CDR2 sequences are SGHNT and YENEEA. The V segment lost 5 bases and the J segment 3 bases; nucleotides outside the gene matches: 10.

The chain employs TRBV28 and TRBJ1-1; D gene unclear. The CDR3 extends over 13 amino acids. Germline-derived CDR1 and CDR2 are MDHEN and SYDVKM. V lost 6 bases, J lost 7 bases, and 15 bases lay in between. The CDR3 loop is CASRNSWGGEAFF. In DNA, the CDR3 is TGTGCCAGCAGGAATTCGTGGGGAGGTGAAGCTTTCTTT.

V gene TRBV30 combines with J gene TRBJ1-2; tentative D call: TRBD1 (6 bases). V was shortened by 5 bases and J by 6 bases, with 16 bases between the two germline ends. From germline, CDR1 is GTSNPN and CDR2 SVGIG (reference sequence). The CDR3 has 13 residues. The CDR3 coding sequence is TGTGCCTGGGCAGCCGGGGGGGCAAATGGCTACACCTTC. Encoded protein: CAWAAGGANGYTF.

This chain links TRBV7-2 with TRBJ2-7; 12 bases are shared with TRBD2. Germline loops: CDR1 SGHTA, CDR2 FQGNSA. V lost 2 bases and J lost 5; bases outside the gene matches: 1. The CDR3 is 14 residues long. The CDR3, as DNA: TGTGCCAGCAGCTTAAGACTAGCGGGGGACGAGCAGTACTTC. Its translation is CASSLRLAGDEQYF.

The chain uses TRBV27 and TRBJ1-4, with D hard to call. Germline V gene lookup returns CDR1 MNHEY and CDR2 SMNVEV (reference sequence). Trimming cost V 6 bases and J 8 bases, with 19 bases left between them. The CDR3 consists of 15 residues. The CDR3 protein is CASSPTWDAREKLFF. The CDR3 DNA reads as TGTGCCAGCAGCCCCACGTGGGATGCGCGAGAAAAACTGTTTTTT.

This chain joins TRBV12-3 or TRBV12-4 and TRBJ2-7, with D unresolved. Trimming removed 10 bases from V and 4 bases from J, with 11 bases in between. CDR3 length equals 11 residues. CDR3 residues: CATQLGYEQYF. The CDR3 coding sequence is TGTGCCACCCAGCTGGGGTACGAGCAGTACTTC.

This chain connects TRBV4-1 to TRBJ2-3, with 9 nucleotides matching TRBD2. There are 18 residues in the CDR3. The germline V gene has CDR1 MGHRA and CDR2 YSYEKL. The ends lost 0 bases at V and 0 bases at J; junction bases unmatched: 7. The CDR3 spells CASSQEPPSGTSTDTQYF. For the CDR3, the DNA is TGCGCCAGCAGCCAAGAGCCCCCTAGCGGGACTAGCACAGATACGCAGTATTTT.